A few counts support the clone carrying this T cell receptor beta chain. As yet, its antigen is unknown. This record comes from a study of vaccination effects on CD4 cells after COVID-19. About the research overall: Specimens were obtained from a couple of convalescent patients 16 days and one week prior to vaccination. Overall study results and limits: The study, lacking early post-infection timepoints, had few convalescent patients.

Only in-frame clones appear in the TCRdb table, and some are missing; sequencing was by immunoSEQ multiplex PCR. In the table there are about 47,000 clones, 60% to 85% of which are singletons. CD4+ T cell isolation took place after approximately 11 days of culture. Convalescent patients had PCR-confirmed SARS-CoV-2 infection between March and December 2020. The sequence derives from a human donor who had a prior SARS-CoV-2 infection. This specimen consisted of CD4+ T cells from PBMCs cultured without peptide, obtained before COVID-19 vaccination.

The CDR3 nucleotides are TGTGCCATCCTTCGGGGTAGCACAGATACGCAGTATTTT. This gives the protein CAILRGSTDTQYF. The rearrangement joins TRBV10-3 to TRBJ2-3; tentative D call: TRBD2 (5 bases). The germline V gene encodes CDR1 ENHRY and CDR2 SYGVKD. The V end was cut by 8 bases, the J end by 0 bases, with 9 bases between. The CDR3 spans 13 residues.